These 26 T cell receptor beta chains were all obtained from the same sample, sequenced in a study of T-cell memory formation after mild COVID-19. TCRdb recomputed calls from the 5' RACE reads with MiXCR, one row per CDR3 protein. The sample shows 500,000 to 600,000 distinct CDR3 sequences, more than 15% of them seen only once. Sequences were obtained from PBMCs or a T cell subset sorted from them (not recorded which). The receptors shown here come from an adult woman who had mild COVID-19 (a few samples of this study predate the infection). Cell type and time point are not known.

The V gene is TRBV4-2, the J gene TRBJ2-1; 8 nucleotides agree with TRBD1. Germline CDR1 reads LGHNA; CDR2 reads YNFKEQ. V gave up 3 bases and J gave up 8 bases; unmatched junction bases: 9. The CDR3 is 15 amino acids. CDR3 DNA: TGTGCCAGCAGCCAGTTAACAGGGGGTCACTATGAGCAGTTCTTC. Its protein is CASSQLTGGHYEQFF.

This clonotype was seen just once. The V gene is TRBV19, the J gene TRBJ2-7; 8 bases line up with TRBD1. V was pared by 4 bases and J by 3 bases, with 11 bases of the junction left unmatched. This CDR3 region has 16 residues. Germline CDR1 is LNHDA and CDR2 is SQIVND (reference sequence). For the CDR3, the DNA is TGTGCCAGTAGTACGAGACCCCGGGACAGGCTCTACGAGCAGTACTTC. Translated: CASSTRPRDRLYEQYF.

This clonotype was picked up a small number of times. The rearrangement joins TRBV7-8 to TRBJ2-5, with D tentatively TRBD2 (5 bases). CDR3 length equals 15 residues. Germline V CDR1 and CDR2: SGHVS, FQNEAQ. V was trimmed by 10 bases and J by 1 base, leaving 19 bases between them. The CDR3 is CATLIFPRGQETQYF. The CDR3 DNA follows: TGTGCCACCCTAATTTTCCCTCGGGGCCAAGAGACCCAGTACTTC. Combining the CDR3 with reference TRBV7-8 and TRBJ2-5 gives the whole variable domain GAGVSQSPRYKVAKRGQDVALRCDPISGHVSLFWYQQALGQGPEFLTYFQNEAQLDKSGLPSDRFFAERPEGSVSTLKIQRTQQEDSAVYLCATLIFPRGQETQYFGPGTRLLVL.

This clonotype was seen a few times. V usage is TRBV20-1 and J usage is TRBJ2-1; 10 positions agree with TRBD2. Germline trimming cut 0 bases from V and 10 bases from J; bases unmatched to any gene: 9. The CDR3 is 15 amino acids. The germline CDR1 and CDR2 sequences are DFQATT and SNEGSKA (reference sequence). CDR3 protein: CSARDRGLATREQFF. Here the CDR3 DNA reads TGCAGTGCTAGAGATAGGGGACTAGCGACGAGGGAGCAGTTCTTC.

This clonotype was counted a few times. This rearrangement joins TRBV6-4 to TRBJ2-1; maybe TRBD2 (6 bases). The V and J ends lost 0 bases and 0 bases respectively, with 9 bases between them. The CDR3 has 16 amino acids. Looked up from germline, CDR1 is MRHNA and CDR2 is SNTAGT. Here the CDR3 reads CASSDSLASSYNEQFF. Here the CDR3 DNA reads TGTGCCAGCAGTGACTCTCTAGCGAGCTCCTACAATGAGCAGTTCTTC.

Only a few counts were recorded for this clonotype. The gene calls are TRBV7-2 and TRBJ2-6; weak D call: TRBD1 (6 bases). V was pared by 3 bases and J by 0 bases, with 12 bases between. The CDR3 is made up of 17 amino acids. Per the germline V gene, CDR1 is SGHTA and CDR2 is FQGNSA. The DNA for the CDR3 is TGTGCCAGCAGCTTTGGCCGGACAGCCTCTGGGGCCAACGTCCTGACTTTC. This codes for CASSFGRTASGANVLTF.

This clonotype was seen only a few times. CDR3 nucleotides: TGTGCCAGCATTTCAGGGGTCGGAGCTGGAAACACCATATATTTT. Its translation: CASISGVGAGNTIYF. The V call is TRBV6-6, the J call TRBJ1-3; maybe TRBD1 (6 bases). V was pared by 7 bases and J by 2 bases, with 15 bases between. Germline-derived CDR1 and CDR2 are MNHNY and SVGAGI (reference sequence). The CDR3 contains 15 residues.

This chain joins TRBV7-9 and TRBJ2-6, with a tentative D call TRBD1 (6 bases). The CDR3 is 15 amino acids. Deletions cut 5 bases from V and 4 bases from J, with 12 bases between. CDR1 and CDR2 (germline): SEHNR, FQNEAQ (reference sequence). CDR3 protein: CASSPGAIGANVLTF. DNA of the CDR3: TGTGCCAGCAGCCCAGGGGCGATAGGGGCCAACGTCCTGACTTTC.

V gene TRBV20-1 combines with J gene TRBJ2-7; TRBD2 might be the D (6 bases). Germline CDR1 and CDR2: DFQATT and SNEGSKA (reference sequence). With 1 base removed from V and 0 bases from J, the gap between germline ends came to 10 bases. The CDR3 extends over 14 amino acids. CDR3 bases: TGCAGTGCTAGAGGGGAGGAGAGCTCCTACGAGCAGTACTTC. It translates to CSARGEESSYEQYF.

The chain is built from TRBV6-5 and TRBJ2-5; maybe TRBD2 (7 bases). There are 13 residues in the CDR3. V dropped 6 bases and J dropped 5 bases, with 13 bases sitting between them. Looked up from germline, CDR1 is MNHEY and CDR2 is SVGAGI. In DNA, the CDR3 is TGTGCCAGCAGGGGGGGGGGCGTCGAGACCCAGTACTTC. This gives the protein CASRGGGVETQYF.

The chain uses TRBV9 and TRBJ2-6; TRBD1 agrees at 8 bases. The V segment lost 3 bases and the J segment 0 bases; nucleotides outside the gene matches: 2. The CDR3 has 16 amino acids. Germline loops: CDR1 SGDLS, CDR2 YYNGEE. CDR3 sequence: CASSGTGHSGANVLTF. The DNA of the CDR3 is TGTGCCAGCAGCGGGACAGGGCACTCTGGGGCCAACGTCCTGACTTTC.

The rearrangement uses TRBV27 and TRBJ2-5, with 12 bases that match TRBD1. Germline CDR1 MNHEY, CDR2 SMNVEV (reference sequence). The CDR3 spans 15 residues. Trimming at V came to 7 bases and at J to 5 bases, leaving 8 bases not matched to a gene. DNA for the CDR3: TGTGCCAGCAACCCGGGACAGGGGGCGCTGGAGACCCAGTACTTC. This sequence encodes CASNPGQGALETQYF.

Only a few counts were recorded for this clonotype. The V call is TRBV4-3, the J call TRBJ1-5; D might be TRBD1 (5 bases). The CDR3 length is 17 residues. Germline values: CDR1 LGHNA, CDR2 YSLEER. The V end lost 1 base, the J end lost 0 bases, and 13 bases lay between the germline ends. CDR3 sequence reads: CASSQGAGTYSNQPQHF. The CDR3 DNA sequence: TGCGCCAGCAGCCAAGGCGCAGGGACGTATAGCAATCAGCCCCAGCATTTT.

Many counts were recorded for this clonotype. The V call is TRBV5-6, the J call TRBJ1-2; D possibly corresponds to TRBD1 (5 bases). The CDR3 covers 14 residues. Germline V gene sequence: CDR1 SGHDT, CDR2 YYEEEE. The V end lost 2 bases, the J end lost 5 bases, and 13 bases lay between the germline ends. This CDR3 is CASSFSERGYGYTF. The CDR3, as DNA: TGTGCCAGCAGCTTCTCGGAAAGGGGATATGGCTACACCTTC.

The CDR3 loop reads CASSYLQANTEAFF. CDR3 bases: TGTGCCAGCAGTTACTTACAGGCGAACACTGAAGCTTTCTTT. The rearrangement links TRBV6-5 to TRBJ1-1; a possible D gene is TRBD1 (5 bases). Trimming stripped 1 base from V and 1 base from J, with 7 bases between. The CDR3 contains 14 residues. Germline V gene data show CDR1 as MNHEY and CDR2 as SVGAGI.

The chain uses TRBV9 and TRBJ2-3, with D perhaps TRBD1 (5 bases). V was pared by 3 bases and J by 5 bases, with 16 bases between. Germline CDR1 reads SGDLS; CDR2 reads YYNGEE. This CDR3 comprises 15 residues. CDR3 amino acids: CASSGPTVLLDTQYF. The CDR3 region has the DNA TGTGCCAGCAGCGGGCCGACAGTCCTATTAGATACGCAGTATTTT.

The sample holds a few counts of this clonotype. The chain links TRBV11-2 to TRBJ1-1; no clear D. Germline V gives CDR1 SGHAT, CDR2 FQNNGV. The CDR3 extends over 15 amino acids. V was cut by 0 bases and J by 5 bases, with 13 bases left in between. CDR3 protein: CASSLDGVTVTEAFF. The CDR3 DNA reads TGTGCCAGCAGCTTAGACGGAGTTACAGTTACTGAAGCTTTCTTT. Full variable domain (outside the CDR3, taken from reference TRBV11-2 and TRBJ1-1): EAGVAQSPRYKIIEKRQSVAFWCNPISGHATLYWYQQILGQGPKLLIQFQNNGVVDDSQLPKDRFSAERLKGVDSTLKIQPAKLEDSAVYLCASSLDGVTVTEAFFGQGTRLTVV.

This clonotype turned up a few times. The CDR3 DNA is TGTGCCAGCAGCGCTCCCCTACGCGGGGGGGCGCCTGAGCAGTTCTTC. Protein: CASSAPLRGGAPEQFF. The V and J genes are TRBV9 and TRBJ2-1; 9 nucleotides align to TRBD2. This CDR3 has 16 residues. After removal of 3 bases from V and 9 bases from J, the junction contained 13 bases not matched to a gene. Germline CDR1 and CDR2: SGDLS and YYNGEE.

The chain has TRBV12-3 or TRBV12-4 and TRBJ1-4, with 8 positions matching TRBD1. With V trimmed by 2 bases and J by 5 bases, 4 bases remained unmatched. This CDR3 spans 15 amino acids. The CDR3 bases are TGTGCCAGCAGTTTACGGACAGGGAAGAATGAAAAACTGTTTTTT. Translated: CASSLRTGKNEKLFF.

The gene calls are TRBV7-9 and TRBJ2-7, with no clear D. V was shortened by 5 bases and J by 7 bases, with 15 bases between the two germline ends. This CDR3 comprises 13 residues. Germline V gene lookup returns CDR1 SEHNR and CDR2 FQNEAQ (reference sequence). In nucleotides, the CDR3 is TGTGCCAGCAGCCTAGGCGCGCGTGGTGAGCAGTACTTC. Protein sequence: CASSLGARGEQYF.

This clonotype was detected only a few times. The chain carries TRBV4-1 and TRBJ1-5; 9 nucleotides match TRBD1. The CDR3 has 17 residues. From germline, CDR1 is MGHRA and CDR2 YSYEKL. After removal of 1 base from V and 3 bases from J, the junction contained 7 bases not matched to a gene. In nucleotides, the CDR3 is TGCGCCAGCAGCCAAGGGCGCTGGACAGGGGTCAATCAGCCCCAGCATTTT. This codes for CASSQGRWTGVNQPQHF.

This clonotype was found many times. The genes are TRBV5-5 and TRBJ2-2; D could derive from TRBD1 or TRBD2 (5 bases each). V shed 4 bases and J shed 0 bases, with 10 bases lying between them. Germline V gene lookup returns CDR1 SGHKS and CDR2 YYEKEE (reference sequence). This CDR3 spans 15 amino acids. The CDR3 sequence is CASSPRGPNTGELFF. In DNA, the CDR3 is TGTGCCAGCAGCCCCCGGGGCCCGAACACCGGGGAGCTGTTTTTT.

CDR3 nucleotide sequence: TGTGCCAGCAGCCCGGGACTAGCGGGAGGGGGAGAGCAGTACTTC. Residues: CASSPGLAGGGEQYF. V gene TRBV12-3 or TRBV12-4 combines with J gene TRBJ2-7, with 16 bases that match TRBD2. The CDR3 consists of 15 residues. The ends lost 6 bases at V and 7 bases at J; junction bases unmatched: 6.

This clonotype is a singleton in its sample. The chain recombines TRBV20-1 with TRBJ1-2; 7 positions match TRBD1. The CDR3 runs to 13 residues. V shed 3 bases and J 5 bases; nucleotides not matched to a gene: 6. CDR1 is DFQATT, CDR2 SNEGSKA, per germline (reference sequence). As DNA, the CDR3 is TGCAGTGCTAGGAGACAGGGTAGTTATGGCTACACCTTC. Its protein is CSARRQGSYGYTF.

This sequence joins TRBV19 and TRBJ2-1; 12 nucleotides match TRBD2. V lost 6 bases, J lost 6 bases, and 6 bases stayed unmatched. The CDR3 spans 15 residues. The germline V gene has CDR1 LNHDA and CDR2 SQIVND (reference sequence). This CDR3 is CASSPGTSGLNEQFF. The CDR3 coding sequence is TGTGCCAGTAGCCCCGGGACTAGCGGGCTCAATGAGCAGTTCTTC.

This clonotype was seen ten or more times. CDR3 sequence: CASSYGAGELFF. Written as DNA, the CDR3 is TGTGCCAGCAGTTACGGGGCCGGGGAGCTGTTTTTT. The V gene is TRBV6-2 or TRBV6-3, the J gene TRBJ2-2, with D hard to call. Germline values: CDR1 MNHEY, CDR2 SVGEGT. V was trimmed by 2 bases and J by 6 bases, leaving 4 bases between them. CDR3 length: 12 amino acids.